The clone carrying this T cell receptor beta chain was observed once. Germline values: CDR1 SGHRS, CDR2 YFSETQ. This CDR3 spans 14 amino acids. Trimming at V came to 6 bases and at J to 5 bases, leaving 10 bases not matched to a gene. PCR used 60 Vbeta primers and 13 Jbeta primers. Produced via immunoSEQ multiplex PCR; TCRdb's table is partial and in-frame only. The sample yields 110,000 to 150,000 clones, about 80% seen once. The data derive from a study of cytomegalovirus exposure and HLA in healthy donors. Sequencing input: PBMCs. The V call is TRBV5-1, the J call TRBJ2-5; TRBD1 matches 7 bases. This sequence was found in a woman aged 25 to 39 in good health and CMV-seronegative. The CDR3 is CASNIRDSAETQYF. The CDR3 coding sequence is TGCGCCAGCAACATCCGGGACAGCGCGGAGACCCAGTACTTC.